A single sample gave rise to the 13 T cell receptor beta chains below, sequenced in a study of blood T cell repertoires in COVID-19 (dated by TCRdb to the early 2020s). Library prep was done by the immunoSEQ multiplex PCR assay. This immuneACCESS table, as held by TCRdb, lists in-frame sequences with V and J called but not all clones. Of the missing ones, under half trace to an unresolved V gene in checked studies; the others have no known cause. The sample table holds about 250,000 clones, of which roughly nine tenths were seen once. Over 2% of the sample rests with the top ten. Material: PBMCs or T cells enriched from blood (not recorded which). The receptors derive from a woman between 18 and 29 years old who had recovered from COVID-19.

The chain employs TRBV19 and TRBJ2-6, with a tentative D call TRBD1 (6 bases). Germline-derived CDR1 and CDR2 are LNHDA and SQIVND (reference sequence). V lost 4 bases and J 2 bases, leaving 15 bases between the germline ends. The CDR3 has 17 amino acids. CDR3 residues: CASSTHLQGTGANVLTF. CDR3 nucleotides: TGTGCCAGTAGTACTCACCTACAGGGAACTGGGGCCAACGTCCTGACTTTC.

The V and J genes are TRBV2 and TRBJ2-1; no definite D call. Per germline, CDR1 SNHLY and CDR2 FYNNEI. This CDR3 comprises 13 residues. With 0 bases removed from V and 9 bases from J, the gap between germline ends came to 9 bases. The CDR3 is CASSEARPGEQFF. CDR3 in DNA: TGTGCCAGCAGTGAAGCGCGGCCTGGTGAGCAGTTCTTC.

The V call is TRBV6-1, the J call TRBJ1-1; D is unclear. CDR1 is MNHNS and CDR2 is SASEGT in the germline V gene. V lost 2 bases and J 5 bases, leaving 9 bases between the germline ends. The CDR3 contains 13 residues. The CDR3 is CASSEQVRTEAFF. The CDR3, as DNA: TGTGCCAGCAGTGAACAGGTACGGACTGAAGCTTTCTTT.

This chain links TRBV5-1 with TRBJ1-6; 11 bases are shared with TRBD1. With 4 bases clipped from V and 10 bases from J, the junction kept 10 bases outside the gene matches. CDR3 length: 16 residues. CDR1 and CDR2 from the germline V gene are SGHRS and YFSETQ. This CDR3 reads CASSLNPGQGESPLHF. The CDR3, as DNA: TGCGCCAGCAGCCTCAACCCGGGACAGGGGGAGTCACCCCTCCACTTT.

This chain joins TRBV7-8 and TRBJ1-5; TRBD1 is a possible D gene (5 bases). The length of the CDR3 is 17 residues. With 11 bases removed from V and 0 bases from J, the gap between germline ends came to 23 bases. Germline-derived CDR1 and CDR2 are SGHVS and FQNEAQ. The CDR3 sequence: CAGPGTPSVNSNQPQHF. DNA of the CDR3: TGTGCCGGGCCCGGGACTCCCTCTGTGAATAGCAATCAGCCCCAGCATTTT. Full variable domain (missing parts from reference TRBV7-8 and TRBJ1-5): GAGVSQSPRYKVAKRGQDVALRCDPISGHVSLFWYQQALGQGPEFLTYFQNEAQLDKSGLPSDRFFAERPEGSVSTLKIQRTQQEDSAVYLCAGPGTPSVNSNQPQHFGDGTRLSIL.

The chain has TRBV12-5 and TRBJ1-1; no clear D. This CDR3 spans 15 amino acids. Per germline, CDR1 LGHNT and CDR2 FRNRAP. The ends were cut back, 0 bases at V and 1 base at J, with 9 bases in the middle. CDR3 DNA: TGTGCTAGTGGTTTGGTAGTTGGCCCGAACACTGAAGCTTTCTTT. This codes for CASGLVVGPNTEAFF.

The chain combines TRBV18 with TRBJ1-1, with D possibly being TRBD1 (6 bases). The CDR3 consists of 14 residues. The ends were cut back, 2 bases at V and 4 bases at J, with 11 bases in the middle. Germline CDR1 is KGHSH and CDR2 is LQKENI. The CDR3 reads CASSPAGGSTEAFF. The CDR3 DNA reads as TGTGCCAGCTCACCAGCGGGGGGCAGCACTGAAGCTTTCTTT.

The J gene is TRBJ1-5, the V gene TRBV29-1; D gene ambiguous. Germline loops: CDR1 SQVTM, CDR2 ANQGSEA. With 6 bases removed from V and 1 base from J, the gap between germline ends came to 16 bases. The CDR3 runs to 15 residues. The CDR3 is CSVERSVGSNQPQHF. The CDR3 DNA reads TGCAGCGTCGAACGGTCGGTGGGCAGCAATCAGCCCCAGCATTTT.

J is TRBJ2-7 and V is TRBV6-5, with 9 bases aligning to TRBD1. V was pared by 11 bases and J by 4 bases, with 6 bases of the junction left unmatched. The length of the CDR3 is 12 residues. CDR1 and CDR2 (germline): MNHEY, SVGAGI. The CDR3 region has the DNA TGTGCCGGCGGGACAGGGCCTTACGAGCAGTACTTC. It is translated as CAGGTGPYEQYF.

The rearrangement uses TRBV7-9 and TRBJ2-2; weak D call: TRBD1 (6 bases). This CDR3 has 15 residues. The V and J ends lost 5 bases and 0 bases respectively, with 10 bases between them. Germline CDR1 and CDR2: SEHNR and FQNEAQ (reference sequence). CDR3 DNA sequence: TGTGCCAGCAGCACCAGGGGTCCGAACACCGGGGAGCTGTTTTTT. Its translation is CASSTRGPNTGELFF.

The CDR3 nucleotides read TGCGCCAGCAGCACGGGACAGGGAATGGATACGCAGTATTTT. The encoded protein is CASSTGQGMDTQYF. J is TRBJ2-3 and V is TRBV5-1, with 9 bases fitting TRBD1. Germline CDR1 SGHRS, CDR2 YFSETQ. The CDR3 consists of 14 residues. With V trimmed by 4 bases and J by 6 bases, 6 bases remained unmatched. Drawing the rest from reference TRBV5-1 and TRBJ2-3, the complete variable domain is KAGVTQTPRYLIKTRGQQVTLSCSPISGHRSVSWYQQTPGQGLQFLFEYFSETQRNKGNFPGRFSGRQFSNSRSEMNVSTLELGDSALYLCASSTGQGMDTQYFGPGTRLTVL.

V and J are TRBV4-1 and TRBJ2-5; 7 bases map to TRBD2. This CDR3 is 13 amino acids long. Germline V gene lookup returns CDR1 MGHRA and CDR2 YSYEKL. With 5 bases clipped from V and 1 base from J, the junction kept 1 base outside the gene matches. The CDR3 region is CASSIAGQETQYF. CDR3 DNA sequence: TGCGCCAGCAGCATAGCGGGCCAAGAGACCCAGTACTTC.

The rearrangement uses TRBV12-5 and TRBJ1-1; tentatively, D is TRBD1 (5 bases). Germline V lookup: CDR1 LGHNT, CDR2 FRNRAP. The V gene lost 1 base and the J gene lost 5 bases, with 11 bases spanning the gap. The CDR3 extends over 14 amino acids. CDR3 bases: TGTGCTAGTGGTTTGGCAATAGGGGAAACTGAAGCTTTCTTT. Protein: CASGLAIGETEAFF. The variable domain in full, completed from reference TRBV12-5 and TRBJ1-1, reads DARVTQTPRHKVTEMGQEVTMRCQPILGHNTVFWYRQTMMQGLELLAYFRNRAPLDDSGMPKDRFSAEMPDATLATLKIQPSEPRDSAVYFCASGLAIGETEAFFGQGTRLTVV.